This T cell receptor beta chain derives from a study of T cell changes during pregnancy in multiple sclerosis. About this clone: One end of the junction does not line up with germline, which may come from a read error.

This CDR3 is built from 15 residues. Germline assignment: CDR1 SSHAT and CDR2 FNYEAQ (reference sequence). Some clones are missing from TCRdb's copy, which holds only in-frame ones; the method was immunoSEQ multiplex PCR. This repertoire shows 50,000 to 70,000 clones, 75% to 95% found once; its top ten account for less than 5.5%. V is TRBV7-7 and J is TRBJ2-1, with TRBD2 matching 13 bases. This specimen consisted of CD8+ T cells from peripheral blood mononuclear cells, obtained before pregnancy. The origin of this receptor is a female donor with multiple sclerosis, enrolled in a pregnancy study. This chain's CDR3 is CASSPGLAGALEQFF. The DNA for the CDR3 is TGTGCTAGCAGCCCCGGACTAGCGGGGGCCCTGGAGCAGTTCTTC. The full variable domain, rest sourced from reference TRBV7-7 and TRBJ2-1, is GAGVSQSPRYKVTKRGQDVTLRCDPISSHATLYWYQQALGQGPEFLTYFNYEAQPDKSGLPSDRFSAERPEGSISTLTIQRTEQRDSAMYRCASSPGLAGALEQFFGPGTRLTVL.